These 29 T cell receptor beta chains originate from one sample sequenced in a study of cytomegalovirus exposure and HLA in healthy donors. Researchers ran the PCR with 60 Vbeta and 13 Jbeta primers. Profiled with immunoSEQ multiplex PCR; TCRdb holds only in-frame clones, not every one. Among about 160,000 clones listed, 75% to 85% were seen once. The sequenced material came from PBMCs. The receptors here all came from a man aged 25-45 years in good health and CMV-seronegative.

The rearrangement uses TRBV7-9 and TRBJ2-3; TRBD2 might be the D (6 bases). Between the trimmed V and J ends, which lost 3 bases and 1 base, there was a span of 11 bases. The germline V gene has CDR1 SEHNR and CDR2 FQNEAQ (reference sequence). The CDR3 runs 15 residues. This CDR3 is CASSLRGRGTDTQYF. The CDR3 DNA follows: TGTGCCAGCAGCTTGCGGGGCCGGGGCACAGATACGCAGTATTTT.

The chain employs TRBV29-1 and TRBJ2-1; the D gene is possibly TRBD1 (6 bases). V lost 7 bases to trimming and J lost 7 bases, with 14 bases between them. The length of the CDR3 is 12 residues. Germline CDR1 and CDR2: SQVTM and ANQGSEA. CDR3 loop: CSADRRGNEQFF. In nucleotides, the CDR3 is TGCAGCGCCGACCGTAGGGGGAATGAGCAGTTCTTC.

The CDR3: CARRAGQGLLVSYEQYF. CDR3 bases: TGTGCCAGAAGGGCGGGACAGGGCCTTTTAGTCTCTTACGAGCAGTACTTC. The chain recombines TRBV5-3 with TRBJ2-7; 9 bases agree with TRBD1. TRBV5-3 is known as an ORF, though its function is uncertain. The CDR3 spans 17 residues. J gave up 4 bases and V 5 bases, and 16 bases lay outside the gene matches.

This rearrangement joins TRBV6-6 to TRBJ1-4; D is ambiguous. V shed 2 bases and J shed 7 bases, with 11 bases lying between them. Germline V gene data show CDR1 as MNHNY and CDR2 as SVGAGI (reference sequence). The CDR3 runs to 14 residues. The CDR3 loop is CASSYGWGGEKLFF. The CDR3 region has the DNA TGTGCCAGCAGTTACGGCTGGGGAGGTGAAAAACTGTTTTTT.

The chain recombines TRBV25-1 with TRBJ2-7, with D perhaps matching TRBD2 (6 bases). V dropped 2 bases and J dropped 4 bases, with 15 bases sitting between them. This CDR3 has 15 amino acids. The germline gives CDR1 MGHDK, CDR2 SYGVNS. The CDR3 nucleotides are TGTGCCAGCAGTGAAACGGCGGGGACGGGATACGAGCAGTACTTC. Protein sequence: CASSETAGTGYEQYF.

This chain joins TRBV7-2 and TRBJ1-5; 8 bases fit TRBD1. Looked up from germline, CDR1 is SGHTA and CDR2 is FQGNSA. The CDR3 totals 13 residues. The junction had 2 bases not matched to a gene; V was cut back by 5 bases and J by 5 bases. CDR3 coding DNA: TGTGCCAGCAGCCCGGACAGGGATCAGCCCCAGCATTTT. This sequence encodes CASSPDRDQPQHF.

The chain employs TRBV18 and TRBJ1-1; unclear D gene. Looked up from germline, CDR1 is KGHSH and CDR2 is LQKENI. The germline V and J ends were trimmed by 3 bases and 0 bases, with 5 bases remaining between them. This CDR3 is 13 amino acids long. The CDR3 region has the DNA TGTGCCAGCTCACCTGACATGAACACTGAAGCTTTCTTT. This encodes CASSPDMNTEAFF.

V is TRBV27 and J is TRBJ1-2, with TRBD1 matching over 7 bases. The CDR3 loop spans 13 amino acids. V dropped 5 bases and J dropped 8; count of bases not matched to a gene: 8. Germline-derived CDR1 and CDR2 are MNHEY and SMNVEV (reference sequence). The CDR3 nucleotides are TGTGCCAGCAGTATCTTTACAGGGGCCGGCTACACCTTC. This gives the protein CASSIFTGAGYTF.

This clone was counted between two and nine times. The chain uses TRBV19 and TRBJ2-7, with a possible D match to TRBD2 (6 bases). Trimming took 5 bases from V and 1 from J, leaving 9 bases between them. Germline V gene lookup returns CDR1 LNHDA and CDR2 SQIVND (reference sequence). The CDR3 contains 13 residues. In DNA, the CDR3 is TGTGCCAGTAGTCAACTAGCATCCTACGAGCAGTACTTC. Its protein product is CASSQLASYEQYF.

The rearrangement joins TRBV18 to TRBJ2-2; D is ambiguous. This CDR3 is built from 16 residues. CDR1 is KGHSH and CDR2 is LQKENI in the germline V gene. V lost 0 bases and J lost 4, with 12 bases in between. The chain's CDR3 is CASSPPSKIGTGELFF. CDR3 in DNA: TGTGCCAGCTCACCACCCAGTAAAATTGGCACCGGGGAGCTGTTTTTT.

The V and J genes are TRBV28 and TRBJ1-1; D is possibly TRBD1 (6 bases). With 3 bases removed from V and 8 bases from J, the gap between germline ends came to 13 bases. This CDR3 comprises 13 residues. Germline-derived CDR1 and CDR2 are MDHEN and SYDVKM. The CDR3 protein is CASSFADRLEAFF. The CDR3, as DNA: TGTGCCAGCAGTTTCGCCGACAGGCTAGAAGCTTTCTTT.

This clone has just one count. CDR3 DNA: TGCGCCAGCAGCTTGGAGGACAGGGGCGGCTACACCTTC. Amino acid sequence: CASSLEDRGGYTF. The chain combines TRBV5-1 with TRBJ1-2; 9 bases are a match to TRBD1. The germline V gene has CDR1 SGHRS and CDR2 YFSETQ. V lost 0 bases, J lost 8 bases, and 2 bases stayed unmatched. CDR3 length: 13 amino acids.

The rearrangement joins TRBV9 to TRBJ2-2, with 8 bases that match TRBD1. The CDR3 has 14 residues. CDR1 and CDR2 from the germline V gene are SGDLS and YYNGEE. V was clipped by 0 bases and J by 7 bases; unmatched bases: 2. The CDR3 loop is CASSVGQGFGELFF. CDR3 sequence (DNA): TGTGCCAGCAGCGTAGGACAGGGGTTCGGGGAGCTGTTTTTT. Full variable domain (outside the CDR3, taken from reference TRBV9 and TRBJ2-2): DSGVTQTPKHLITATGQRVTLRCSPRSGDLSVYWYQQSLDQGLQFLIQYYNGEERAKGNILERFSAQQFPDLHSELNLSSLELGDSALYFCASSVGQGFGELFFGEGSRLTVL.

The V gene is TRBV7-9, the J gene TRBJ2-4, with 11 bases lining up with TRBD1. V shed 4 bases, J shed 8 bases, and the junction held 4 bases outside the gene matches. Germline CDR1 SEHNR, CDR2 FQNEAQ (reference sequence). The CDR3 runs 14 residues. The CDR3 loop reads CASSSGTGGDIQYF. The CDR3 DNA sequence: TGTGCCAGCAGCTCCGGGACAGGGGGGGACATTCAGTACTTC.

CDR3 DNA sequence: TGTGCCAGCGGCCCCGCGAACAGCCTCTACACCTTC. It translates to CASGPANSLYTF. This rearrangement joins TRBV5-5 to TRBJ1-2; D is uncertain. This CDR3 spans 12 amino acids. Trimming pared 7 bases from V and 10 bases from J, leaving 17 bases between. Germline assignment: CDR1 SGHKS and CDR2 YYEKEE (reference sequence).

The chain carries TRBV7-9 and TRBJ1-1; D unresolved. The germline gives CDR1 SEHNR, CDR2 FQNEAQ (reference sequence). Trimming shortened V by 5 bases and J by 4 bases, and 17 bases separated the two germline ends. The CDR3 extends over 15 amino acids. DNA for the CDR3: TGTGCCAGCAGCCTCGCATCAGGAACCAGCACTGAAGCTTTCTTT. It translates to CASSLASGTSTEAFF.

The J gene is TRBJ1-1, the V gene TRBV28; D uncertain. The germline V gene has CDR1 MDHEN and CDR2 SYDVKM. Trimming took 7 bases from V and 5 from J, leaving 8 bases between them. The CDR3 is 11 residues long. The CDR3 DNA sequence: TGTGCCAGCATGAGGGAGACTGAAGCTTTCTTT. It specifies CASMRETEAFF.

This clone was picked up one time. The genes are TRBV18 and TRBJ1-2, with D hard to call. The CDR3 is made up of 16 amino acids. Germline values: CDR1 KGHSH, CDR2 LQKENI. V lost 1 base and J lost 4, with 16 bases in between. DNA of the CDR3: TGTGCCAGCTCACCACTAAAGGCAGGCCTGGGCTATGGCTACACCTTC. It yields the protein CASSPLKAGLGYGYTF.

V gene TRBV30 combines with J gene TRBJ2-7; 7 bases align to TRBD2. The germline gives CDR1 GTSNPN, CDR2 SVGIG (reference sequence). The CDR3 consists of 15 residues. V lost 1 base to trimming and J lost 1 base; unmatched junction nucleotides: 7. The CDR3 DNA is TGTGCCTGGAGTGGGGGGGGGAGTGTGTCCTACGAGCAGTACTTC. Its protein product is CAWSGGGSVSYEQYF.

The V and J genes are TRBV11-2 and TRBJ2-2; D is unresolved. Germline loops: CDR1 SGHAT, CDR2 FQNNGV. V was cut by 5 bases and J by 0 bases, with 7 bases left in between. The CDR3 is 14 amino acids. CDR3 protein: CASSLRANTGELFF. The DNA of the CDR3 is TGTGCCAGCAGCCTGAGAGCGAACACCGGGGAGCTGTTTTTT.

There are a few counts of this clone. The J gene is TRBJ1-1, the V gene TRBV30, with D unresolved. CDR1 is GTSNPN, CDR2 SVGIG, per germline (reference sequence). Trimming took 0 bases from V and 11 from J, leaving 22 bases between them. This CDR3 region has 15 residues. The CDR3 DNA sequence: TGTGCCTGGAGTGTACGGGGAACTTCTTTGGGATGGGCTTTCTTT. Protein product: CAWSVRGTSLGWAFF.

This clone turned up a few times. The chain has TRBV9 and TRBJ2-1, with D possibly matching TRBD2 (5 bases). CDR3 length equals 15 residues. Trimming removed 0 bases from V and 4 bases from J, with 11 bases in between. CDR1 SGDLS and CDR2 YYNGEE come from the germline V gene. CDR3 loop: CASSVALRGYNEQFF. The CDR3 region has the DNA TGTGCCAGCAGCGTAGCTCTCCGGGGATACAATGAGCAGTTCTTC. The variable domain in full, completed from reference TRBV9 and TRBJ2-1, reads DSGVTQTPKHLITATGQRVTLRCSPRSGDLSVYWYQQSLDQGLQFLIQYYNGEERAKGNILERFSAQQFPDLHSELNLSSLELGDSALYFCASSVALRGYNEQFFGPGTRLTVL.

This clone was seen only a few times. The CDR3, as DNA: TGTGCTGCTAACCGGGACAGGGGGCCCTCACCCCTCCACTTT. This gives the protein CAANRDRGPSPLHF. This chain uses TRBV6-1 with TRBJ1-6; 12 nucleotides line up with TRBD1. Per germline, CDR1 MNHNS and CDR2 SASEGT. CDR3 length equals 14 residues.

The V and J genes are TRBV7-9 and TRBJ2-3; D might be TRBD2 (5 bases). This CDR3 has 15 residues. Trimming cost V 8 bases and J 7 bases, with 22 bases left between them. The germline V gene has CDR1 SEHNR and CDR2 FQNEAQ (reference sequence). CDR3 DNA: TGTGCCAGCCTACTGAACTCCCCGGACTGGAATACGCAGTATTTT. Its translation: CASLLNSPDWNTQYF.

This clone was recorded once. This chain connects TRBV6-5 to TRBJ1-2; the match to TRBD1 covers 7 bases. J was trimmed by 8 bases and V by 8 bases; bases with no gene match: 8. The germline V gene encodes CDR1 MNHEY and CDR2 SVGAGI. CDR3 length equals 12 residues. The CDR3 spells CASSTGAGGYTF. The CDR3 DNA sequence: TGTGCCAGCTCAACAGGGGCCGGCGGCTACACCTTC.

The chain recombines TRBV19 with TRBJ1-6, with TRBD1 matching over 10 bases. The CDR3 is made up of 15 amino acids. Germline values: CDR1 LNHDA, CDR2 SQIVND (reference sequence). The V gene end was trimmed by 4 bases and the J gene end by 8 bases; junction bases not matched to a gene: 5. The CDR3 nucleotides read TGTGCCAGTAGTACCTCCGGGACAGGGGATTCACCCCTCCACTTT. Amino acid sequence: CASSTSGTGDSPLHF.

The chain is built from TRBV7-8 and TRBJ1-6; D possibly corresponds to TRBD1 (5 bases). CDR3 length: 16 amino acids. V was clipped by 0 bases and J by 9 bases, with 15 bases between them. Germline CDR1 SGHVS, CDR2 FQNEAQ. The CDR3 coding sequence is TGTGCCAGCAGCTTAGCTGACGTGGGGCTACGTTCACCCCTCCACTTT. This gives the protein CASSLADVGLRSPLHF.

This chain uses TRBV28 with TRBJ2-1; TRBD2 matches at 9 bases. This CDR3 has 15 amino acids. CDR1 is MDHEN and CDR2 is SYDVKM in the germline V gene. V was pared by 8 bases and J by 1 base, with 6 bases of the junction left unmatched. Here the CDR3 reads CASHQTSGSYNEQFF. CDR3 DNA sequence: TGTGCCAGCCACCAGACTAGCGGTTCCTACAATGAGCAGTTCTTC.

The V and J genes are TRBV6-5 and TRBJ2-5; 7 bases match TRBD1. V gave up 2 bases and J gave up 0 bases; unmatched junction bases: 6. CDR3 length: 16 amino acids. Germline values: CDR1 MNHEY, CDR2 SVGAGI. The CDR3 DNA reads TGTGCCAGCAGTTACGCGACAGGGATGTACCAAGAGACCCAGTACTTC. As protein: CASSYATGMYQETQYF.